This T cell receptor (beta chain) was documented in a study of radiation and T cells in renal cell carcinoma. Overall study context: Nephrectomy followed 15 Gy stereotactic body radiation by 4 weeks.

Time point given: blood 2 weeks post-SBRT. Treatment meaning: 15 Gy SBRT to primary tumor, nephrectomy 4 weeks later. Assay: immunoSEQ multiplex PCR; the TCRdb copy retains only in-frame clones and omits some. The sample consists of fewer than 90,000 clones, roughly 85% of them appearing once. CDR1 LGHNA and CDR2 YSLEER come from the germline V gene. This CDR3 contains 13 residues. V was cut by 6 bases and J by 6 bases, with 14 bases left in between. This sample comprised blood, obtained from a patient whose treatment included radiotherapy and nephrectomy. V and J are TRBV4-3 and TRBJ1-1, with D uncertain. The source of this sequence is a woman between 45 and 65 years old with renal cell carcinoma. CDR3 residues: CASRWVGSSEAFF. The CDR3 DNA sequence: TGCGCCAGCAGGTGGGTGGGGAGTTCTGAAGCTTTCTTT.